This T cell receptor beta chain is from a study of T cell changes during pregnancy in multiple sclerosis. Trimming left V 5 bases short and J 4 bases short, with 15 bases between. The CDR3 covers 16 residues. The V gene's germline CDR1 is LGHNA and CDR2 YNFKEQ. Assay used: immunoSEQ multiplex PCR; TCRdb lists only in-frame clones, some missing. The table lists tens of thousands of clones, over 75% of them singletons, with 5.5% to 7% in the top ten. This clone appeared a single time. The sequencing used CD8+ T cells from peripheral blood mononuclear cells, collected in the second trimester of pregnancy. This TCR was sampled from a female donor with multiple sclerosis, enrolled in a pregnancy study. The chain employs TRBV4-2 and TRBJ2-6; tentative D call: TRBD1 (5 bases). CDR3 in DNA: TGTGCCAGCAGCTACCTGGACAATCAAGGGGCCAACGTCCTGACTTTC. Encoded protein: CASSYLDNQGANVLTF.